These 18 T cell receptor beta chains share one sample of origin, sequenced in a study of blood T cell repertoires in COVID-19. Data came from immunoSEQ multiplex PCR; TCRdb stores just in-frame clones and leaves some out. The sample carries roughly 99,000 clones, more than 65% recorded once. Sequencing was performed on peripheral blood. The receptors derive from an elderly woman with acute or convalescent COVID-19.

The chain couples TRBV24-1 to TRBJ1-5, with D tentatively TRBD1 (5 bases). V was shortened by 6 bases and J by 1 base, with 12 bases between the two germline ends. The germline V gene encodes CDR1 KGHDR and CDR2 SFDVKD. The CDR3 spans 15 residues. CDR3 residues: CATSPRGISNQPQHF. The CDR3 DNA reads as TGTGCCACCAGTCCTCGGGGGATCAGCAATCAGCCCCAGCATTTT.

This clone was counted a few times. The rearrangement joins TRBV5-1 to TRBJ1-1; D remains unclear. V was trimmed by 2 bases and J by 4 bases, leaving 12 bases between them. Germline lookup yields CDR1 SGHRS and CDR2 YFSETQ. The CDR3 contains 14 residues. The CDR3 protein is CASSFTAGSTEAFF. The CDR3 bases are TGCGCCAGCAGCTTTACCGCGGGGAGCACTGAAGCTTTCTTT.

The chain combines TRBV19 with TRBJ2-6, with D maybe TRBD1 (5 bases). The CDR3 is 16 residues long. V shed 3 bases and J shed 2 bases, with 11 bases lying between them. Germline V gene data show CDR1 as LNHDA and CDR2 as SQIVND (reference sequence). The CDR3 DNA is TGTGCCAGTAGTATGAGTGGCAGGGCTGGGGCCAACGTCCTGACTTTC. This codes for CASSMSGRAGANVLTF.

This chain links TRBV5-1 with TRBJ2-2, with 14 bases aligning to TRBD2. CDR3 size: 19 residues. Germline CDR1 reads SGHRS; CDR2 reads YFSETQ. The V gene end was trimmed by 1 base and the J gene end by 4 bases; junction bases not matched to a gene: 9. The CDR3 protein is CASSLSRLAGGPGTGELFF. CDR3 nucleotides: TGCGCCAGCAGCTTGTCGCGACTAGCGGGGGGGCCGGGCACCGGGGAGCTGTTTTTT.

The rearrangement uses TRBV6-5 and TRBJ1-2; 9 nucleotides match TRBD1. This CDR3 has 14 amino acids. Losses at the gene ends were 5 bases for V and 8 bases for J; bases not matched to a gene: 9. Germline V gene data show CDR1 as MNHEY and CDR2 as SVGAGI. The CDR3 region has the DNA TGTGCCAGCAGTCGGACAGGGGACTCGCGCGGCTACACCTTC. Amino acid sequence: CASSRTGDSRGYTF.

This sequence joins TRBV6-2 or TRBV6-3 and TRBJ1-1; D possibly corresponds to TRBD1 (6 bases). The CDR3 runs to 15 residues. Germline-derived CDR1 and CDR2 are MNHEY and SVGEGT. Trimming left V 6 bases short and J 1 base short, with 15 bases between. The CDR3 bases are TGTGCCAGCAGCCCACGCCGGGACACGAACACTGAAGCTTTCTTT. This sequence encodes CASSPRRDTNTEAFF.

The DNA of the CDR3 is TGTGCCAGCAGTCGGCTAGCGGGGGGTAACACAGATACGCAGTATTTT. This gives the protein CASSRLAGGNTDTQYF. This rearrangement joins TRBV7-2 to TRBJ2-3, with 11 bases identical to TRBD2. Germline V gives CDR1 SGHTA, CDR2 FQGNSA. J gave up 2 bases and V 6 bases, and 7 bases lay outside the gene matches. The CDR3 is 16 amino acids.

V and J are TRBV7-9 and TRBJ2-3, with 7 bases matching TRBD1. CDR3 length equals 16 residues. J gave up 0 bases and V 4 bases, and 7 bases lay outside the gene matches. Germline V gene lookup returns CDR1 SEHNR and CDR2 FQNEAQ (reference sequence). CDR3 nucleotides: TGTGCCAGCAGCTCTCGGACAGGAGCTAGCACAGATACGCAGTATTTT. Protein: CASSSRTGASTDTQYF. Combining the CDR3 with reference TRBV7-9 and TRBJ2-3 gives the whole variable domain DTGVSQNPRHKITKRGQNVTFRCDPISEHNRLYWYRQTLGQGPEFLTYFQNEAQLEKSRLLSDRFSAERPKGSFSTLEIQRTEQGDSAMYLCASSSRTGASTDTQYFGPGTRLTVL.

The rearrangement joins TRBV7-9 to TRBJ2-3; the match to TRBD1 covers 9 bases. V lost 5 bases and J lost 6; bases outside the gene matches: 6. Germline CDR1 reads SEHNR; CDR2 reads FQNEAQ (reference sequence). The length of the CDR3 is 14 residues. CDR3 in DNA: TGTGCCAGCAGCGAACAGGGGGCATCGGATACGCAGTATTTT. This encodes CASSEQGASDTQYF.

This clone was picked up a small number of times. This chain links TRBV9 with TRBJ2-3; 7 positions match TRBD1. V was clipped by 3 bases and J by 1 base; unmatched bases: 11. The CDR3 extends over 17 amino acids. The V gene's germline CDR1 is SGDLS and CDR2 YYNGEE. The CDR3 reads CASSEGALGAGTDTQYF. The DNA for the CDR3 is TGTGCCAGCAGCGAGGGGGCTCTTGGGGCTGGCACAGATACGCAGTATTTT.

The rearrangement joins TRBV18 to TRBJ2-3; D possibly corresponds to TRBD2 (6 bases). Trimming removed 3 bases from V and 5 bases from J, with 12 bases in between. The CDR3 covers 14 residues. Germline V gives CDR1 KGHSH, CDR2 LQKENI. The CDR3 is CASSPSLRGDTQYF. The CDR3 coding sequence is TGTGCCAGCTCACCTAGTCTGCGGGGAGATACGCAGTATTTT.

This sequence joins TRBV5-4 and TRBJ1-2; 7 bases match TRBD1. Losses at the gene ends were 2 bases for V and 4 bases for J; bases not matched to a gene: 8. The CDR3 spans 15 residues. Germline CDR1 and CDR2: SGHNT and YYREEE (reference sequence). CDR3 sequence reads: CASSFSRGLGYGYTF. The CDR3 nucleotides are TGTGCCAGCAGCTTCTCCAGGGGGTTGGGCTATGGCTACACCTTC.

DNA of the CDR3: TGTGCCAGCAACTCGGGAGGGCCCAACTATGGCTACACCTTC. It translates to CASNSGGPNYGYTF. The chain links TRBV28 to TRBJ1-2; D is uncertain. Looked up from germline, CDR1 is MDHEN and CDR2 is SYDVKM. V lost 7 bases and J 2 bases, leaving 14 bases between the germline ends. CDR3 length: 14 residues.

CDR3 loop: CASSPPGTGGRGGTEAFF. In DNA form, the CDR3 reads TGTGCCAGCAGCCCCCCCGGGACAGGCGGGAGGGGGGGCACTGAAGCTTTCTTT. The chain recombines TRBV5-4 with TRBJ1-1, with TRBD1 matching over 8 bases. The CDR3 spans 18 residues. Germline CDR1 SGHNT, CDR2 YYREEE (reference sequence). Unmatched junction bases numbered 18, after V lost 4 bases and J lost 4 bases.

This clone has just a few counts. J is TRBJ1-1 and V is TRBV4-2; maybe TRBD1 (5 bases). V gave up 0 bases and J gave up 5 bases, with 7 bases separating them. This CDR3 region has 13 residues. Germline V gives CDR1 LGHNA, CDR2 YNFKEQ. This CDR3 is CASSQDQGTEAFF. As DNA, the CDR3 is TGTGCCAGCAGCCAAGATCAGGGTACTGAAGCTTTCTTT.

The V gene is TRBV3-1 (or the pseudogene TRBV3-2), the J gene TRBJ2-3; 7 positions match TRBD1. The ends lost 0 bases at V and 1 base at J; junction bases unmatched: 4. Germline values: CDR1 LGHDT, CDR2 YNNKEL (reference sequence). The CDR3 is 16 residues long. This chain's CDR3 is CASSQEGGLGTDTQYF. CDR3 bases: TGTGCCAGCAGCCAAGAAGGGGGCTTGGGCACAGATACGCAGTATTTT.

The chain links TRBV7-2 to TRBJ1-5; D is perhaps TRBD1 (5 bases). This CDR3 has 14 amino acids. Germline V gives CDR1 SGHTA, CDR2 FQGNSA. V was pared by 5 bases and J by 7 bases, with 15 bases between. DNA for the CDR3: TGTGCCAGCAGCCCTCACATGGGGGGGCAGCCCCAGCATTTT. Amino acid sequence: CASSPHMGGQPQHF. Full variable domain (rest looked up from reference TRBV7-2 and TRBJ1-5): GAGVSQSPSNKVTEKGKDVELRCDPISGHTALYWYRQSLGQGLEFLIYFQGNSAPDKSGLPSDRFSAERTGGSVSTLTIQRTQQEDSAVYLCASSPHMGGQPQHFGDGTRLSIL.

The V and J genes are TRBV11-3 and TRBJ2-5; TRBD1 is a possible D gene (6 bases). Looked up from germline, CDR1 is SGHNT and CDR2 is YENEEA. Trimming removed 0 bases at V and 2 bases at J, with 10 bases between. There are 15 residues in the CDR3. DNA of the CDR3: TGTGCCAGCAGCTTAGATGGGGGCCGGCAAGAGACCCAGTACTTC. Translation: CASSLDGGRQETQYF.